Following are 8 T cell receptor beta chains from one sample sequenced in a study of control samples from healthy donors and cancer patients. The data were produced by immunoSEQ multiplex PCR, yet TCRdb's version contains in-frame clones alone and is incomplete. This sample has 150,000 to 200,000 clones; just over 90% occur once, and the top ten carry 1.4%. Sequenced sample: blood. The receptor set was obtained from a man younger than 40 in good health.

This rearrangement joins TRBV2 to TRBJ1-4; D remains unclear. The V end was cut by 5 bases, the J end by 0 bases, with 13 bases between. Germline V CDR1 and CDR2: SNHLY, FYNNEI. The CDR3 runs 16 residues. CDR3 nucleotides: TGTGCCAGCAGTTACGGACGGAGTCCAACTAATGAAAAACTGTTTTTT. Protein sequence: CASSYGRSPTNEKLFF. Together with reference TRBV2 and TRBJ1-4, the CDR3 gives the full variable domain: EPEVTQTPSHQVTQMGQEVILRCVPISNHLYFYWYRQILGQKVEFLVSFYNNEISEKSEIFDDQFSVERPDGSNFTLKIRSTKLEDSAMYFCASSYGRSPTNEKLFFGSGTQLSVL.

The rearrangement links TRBV7-9 to TRBJ2-2; 7 bases map to TRBD2. Losses at the gene ends were 10 bases for V and 2 bases for J; bases not matched to a gene: 10. Germline CDR1 and CDR2: SEHNR and FQNEAQ (reference sequence). This CDR3 is 15 amino acids long. CDR3 sequence reads: CATGTSDHNTGELFF. As DNA, the CDR3 is TGTGCCACTGGAACTAGCGACCATAACACCGGGGAGCTGTTTTTT.

This sequence joins TRBV5-4 and TRBJ2-3, with D hard to call. The CDR3 is 13 residues long. Germline CDR1 is SGHNT and CDR2 is YYREEE (reference sequence). The ends were cut back, 4 bases at V and 6 bases at J, with 12 bases in the middle. The CDR3 nucleotides are TGTGCCAGCAGCCCCCGGGCTGGGGATACGCAGTATTTT. This gives the protein CASSPRAGDTQYF. Complete variable domain (other parts from reference TRBV5-4 and TRBJ2-3): ETGVTQSPTHLIKTRGQQVTLRCSSQSGHNTVSWYQQALGQGPQFIFQYYREEENGRGNFPPRFSGLQFPNYSSELNVNALELDDSALYLCASSPRAGDTQYFGPGTRLTVL.

This chain links TRBV19 with TRBJ1-3; D not resolved. Trimming shortened V by 4 bases and J by 0 bases, and 13 bases separated the two germline ends. CDR3 length: 16 amino acids. In germline, CDR1 is LNHDA, CDR2 SQIVND (reference sequence). CDR3 DNA: TGTGCCAGTAGTAGTGGACGGATTCTCTCTGGAAACACCATATATTTT. Its protein is CASSSGRILSGNTIYF.

The rearrangement uses TRBV6-1 and TRBJ1-2, with 7 bases identical to TRBD1. After removal of 3 bases from V and 2 bases from J, the junction contained 3 bases not matched to a gene. The CDR3 sequence is 14 residues long. In germline, CDR1 is MNHNS, CDR2 SASEGT. CDR3 residues: CASSDRQGNYGYTF. CDR3 nucleotides: TGTGCCAGCAGTGATCGACAGGGCAACTATGGCTACACCTTC.

The rearrangement joins TRBV7-9 to TRBJ2-2, with D perhaps matching TRBD1 or TRBD2 (6 bases each). This CDR3 has 18 residues. Germline assignment: CDR1 SEHNR and CDR2 FQNEAQ (reference sequence). V lost 4 bases to trimming and J lost 0 bases, with 18 bases between them. The CDR3 DNA sequence: TGTGCCAGCAGCTCCCCAGCGGAGGAGGGGGCGAACACCGGGGAGCTGTTTTTT. The encoded protein is CASSSPAEEGANTGELFF. Drawing the rest from reference TRBV7-9 and TRBJ2-2, the complete variable domain is DTGVSQNPRHKITKRGQNVTFRCDPISEHNRLYWYRQTLGQGPEFLTYFQNEAQLEKSRLLSDRFSAERPKGSFSTLEIQRTEQGDSAMYLCASSSPAEEGANTGELFFGEGSRLTVL.

The chain carries TRBV12-2 and TRBJ1-1. TRBV12-2 is recorded as a pseudogene. The CDR3 is 16 residues long. CDR3 sequence reads: CASRLAQDGSNTEAFF. DNA for the CDR3: TGTGCAAGTCGCTTAGCGCAGGACGGAAGTAACACTGAAGCTTTCTTT.

This chain links TRBV7-2 with TRBJ1-5; 7 nucleotides match TRBD1. CDR3 length: 14 amino acids. Trimming took 5 bases from V and 0 from J; bases not matched to a gene: 1. Per germline, CDR1 SGHTA and CDR2 FQGNSA. The DNA for the CDR3 is TGTGCCAGCAGCGACAGGGCTAGCAATCAGCCCCAGCATTTT. It is translated as CASSDRASNQPQHF.